A selection of T cell receptor beta chains follows, all from one sample in a study of CD8 T cells in Susac syndrome. TCRdb independently ran MiXCR on the immunoSEQ multiplex PCR reads; one entry per CDR3 protein. This table holds about 160,000 distinct CDR3 sequences, approximately 93% found once. Input material: CD4+ T cells from PBMCs. These receptors were obtained from a human donor with multiple sclerosis. The CDR3 runs from the conserved cysteine through the conserved F or W. D genes are given only for firm matches. The size of a clone is reported for some rows only, either as once, few or many, or as a class for expanded clones.

V gene: TRBV3-1
J gene: TRBJ1-5
D gene: NA
clone size: NA
CDR3 DNA: TGTGCCAGCAGCCAAGGGGGCCCTCGGCCCCAGCATTTT
CDR3 protein: CASSQGGPRPQHF

V gene: TRBV4-3
J gene: TRBJ2-3
D gene: NA
clone size: NA
CDR3 DNA: TGCGCCAGCAGCCAAAGGGGGACGGGGACCAAAGATACGCAGTATTTT
CDR3 protein: CASSQRGTGTKDTQYF

V gene: TRBV2
J gene: TRBJ1-2
D gene: NA
clone size: NA
CDR3 DNA: TGTGCCAGCAGTGACGACAGGAGGGGCTATGGCTACACCTTC
CDR3 protein: CASSDDRRGYGYTF

V gene: TRBV29-1
J gene: TRBJ2-3
D gene: TRBD2
clone size: NA
CDR3 DNA: TGCAGCGTTGACCCCACGACTAGCGAGGCGCAGTATTTT
CDR3 protein: CSVDPTTSEAQYF

V gene: TRBV10-3
J gene: TRBJ2-7
D gene: TRBD2
clone size: NA
CDR3 DNA: TGTGCCATCAGTGATCCGGGACTAGCGGGAAACGAGCAGTACTTC
CDR3 protein: CAISDPGLAGNEQYF

V gene: TRBV5-4
J gene: TRBJ2-3
D gene: TRBD1
clone size: NA
CDR3 DNA: TGTGCCAGCACATCCGGGACAGGGGGGAGGGATACGCAGTATTTT
CDR3 protein: CASTSGTGGRDTQYF

V gene: TRBV18
J gene: TRBJ2-4
D gene: NA
clone size: NA
CDR3 DNA: TGTGCCAGCTCACCATCTGGCCGGTTGATTGAAGTGCCCTCGAACATTCAGTACTTC
CDR3 protein: CASSPSGRLIEVPSNIQYF

V gene: TRBV11-1
J gene: TRBJ2-7
D gene: TRBD1
clone size: few
CDR3 DNA: TGTGCCAGCAGCGGACAGGGCAACGAGCAGTACTTC
CDR3 protein: CASSGQGNEQYF

V gene: TRBV5-1
J gene: TRBJ2-1
D gene: NA
clone size: NA
CDR3 DNA: TGCGCCAGCAGCCCAGACTACTCCTCCTACAATGAGCAGTTCTTC
CDR3 protein: CASSPDYSSYNEQFF

V gene: TRBV5-1
J gene: TRBJ2-2
D gene: NA
clone size: NA
CDR3 DNA: TGCGCCAGCAGCTTACAACCAGGCAACACCGGGGAGCTGTTTTTT
CDR3 protein: CASSLQPGNTGELFF

V gene: TRBV4-1
J gene: TRBJ1-1
D gene: TRBD1
clone size: NA
CDR3 DNA: TGCGCCAGCAGCCGAGGACAGGCGGAGAACACTGAAGCTTTCTTT
CDR3 protein: CASSRGQAENTEAFF

V gene: TRBV18
J gene: TRBJ2-3
D gene: NA
clone size: NA
CDR3 DNA: TGTGCCAGCTCACCGGATCGGGACTCACGTACAGATACGCAGTATTTT
CDR3 protein: CASSPDRDSRTDTQYF

V gene: TRBV30
J gene: TRBJ2-2
D gene: NA
clone size: NA
CDR3 DNA: TGTGCCTGGTCCGGACAGCTCACCGGGGAGCTGTTTTTT
CDR3 protein: CAWSGQLTGELFF

V gene: TRBV7-8
J gene: TRBJ2-1
D gene: TRBD2
clone size: once
CDR3 DNA: TGTGCCAGCACGGGGACTAGCGTTTACAATGAGCAGTTCTTC
CDR3 protein: CASTGTSVYNEQFF

V gene: TRBV20-1
J gene: TRBJ1-3
D gene: TRBD1
clone size: NA
CDR3 DNA: TGCAGTGCTAGAGATCGTAACAGGGGGAACACCATATATTTT
CDR3 protein: CSARDRNRGNTIYF

V gene: TRBV15
J gene: TRBJ2-7
D gene: TRBD1
clone size: NA
CDR3 DNA: TGTGCCACCAGCAGAGAGACGGGACAGCGCTACGAGCAGTACTTC
CDR3 protein: CATSRETGQRYEQYF

V gene: TRBV19
J gene: TRBJ2-2
D gene: NA
clone size: NA
CDR3 DNA: TGTGCCAGTAGTATAGCAGACACCGGGGAGCTGTTTTTT
CDR3 protein: CASSIADTGELFF

V gene: TRBV2
J gene: TRBJ2-1
D gene: NA
clone size: NA
CDR3 DNA: TGTGCCAGCACTATACACGGAGAGCAGTTCTTC
CDR3 protein: CASTIHGEQFF